The rows below give T cell receptor beta chains drawn from one sample of a study of PD-L1 blockade in urothelial cancer. Using immunoSEQ multiplex PCR, the repertoire was profiled, and TCRdb retains in-frame clones only, with some absent. Of 90,000 or so clones listed, nearly 90% were seen once; the top ten hold 1.5% to 2%. The sequencing used PBMCs, collected around atezolizumab (anti-PD-L1) treatment. The receptors derive from a man aged 55 to 70 with urothelial cancer. Both conserved end residues are part of each CDR3. The order of the fields is clone size, D gene, V gene, J gene, CDR3 protein, CDR3 DNA. D genes are given only for firm matches. Some rows mark clone size as missing; the rest say once, few, many or name a class of expanded clone.

clone size: NA; D gene: NA; V gene: TRBV9; J gene: TRBJ1-2; CDR3 protein: CASSLNLAYGYTF; CDR3 DNA: TGTGCCAGCAGCCTTAACCTGGCCTATGGCTACACCTTC
clone size: NA; D gene: TRBD2; V gene: TRBV6-1; J gene: TRBJ2-7; CDR3 protein: CASSEAHQGLAGVWEQYF; CDR3 DNA: TGTGCCAGCAGTGAAGCGCACCAGGGACTAGCGGGAGTGTGGGAGCAGTACTTC
clone size: once; D gene: NA; V gene: TRBV30; J gene: TRBJ2-4; CDR3 protein: CAWSQGTNIQYF; CDR3 DNA: TGTGCCTGGAGTCAGGGGACAAACATTCAGTACTTC
clone size: NA; D gene: NA; V gene: TRBV10-3; J gene: TRBJ2-3; CDR3 protein: CAISDRTRIGTDTQYF; CDR3 DNA: TGTGCCATCAGTGATCGAACGCGAATCGGCACAGATACGCAGTATTTT
clone size: NA; D gene: TRBD1; V gene: TRBV6-5; J gene: TRBJ2-7; CDR3 protein: CASTNGDSPYEQYF; CDR3 DNA: TGTGCCAGCACCAATGGGGACAGCCCCTACGAGCAGTACTTC
clone size: NA; D gene: TRBD1; V gene: TRBV5-4; J gene: TRBJ1-1; CDR3 protein: CASSLGEDREVFF; CDR3 DNA: TGTGCCAGCAGCTTGGGAGAAGACAGGGAAGTTTTCTTT
clone size: NA; D gene: TRBD1; V gene: TRBV6-1; J gene: TRBJ2-3; CDR3 protein: CASSGRTGPPLITDTQYF; CDR3 DNA: TGTGCCAGCAGTGGAAGGACAGGGCCCCCGCTGATTACAGATACGCAGTATTTT
clone size: NA; D gene: NA; V gene: TRBV4-3; J gene: TRBJ1-1; CDR3 protein: CASSQHRVVGTEAFF; CDR3 DNA: TGCGCCAGCAGCCAACACAGGGTCGTCGGTACTGAAGCTTTCTTT
clone size: NA; D gene: NA; V gene: TRBV6-5; J gene: TRBJ2-5; CDR3 protein: CASSYGQKETQYF; CDR3 DNA: TGTGCCAGCAGTTACGGACAGAAAGAGACCCAGTACTTC
clone size: NA; D gene: NA; V gene: TRBV28; J gene: TRBJ2-1; CDR3 protein: CASSFGGRSSYNEQFF; CDR3 DNA: TGTGCCAGCAGTTTCGGAGGGAGGAGCTCCTACAATGAGCAATTCTTC
clone size: NA; D gene: TRBD1; V gene: TRBV7-2; J gene: TRBJ1-1; CDR3 protein: CASSLRQGSTEAFF; CDR3 DNA: TGTGCCAGCAGCTTAAGACAGGGGAGTACTGAAGCTTTCTTT
clone size: NA; D gene: TRBD1; V gene: TRBV11-2; J gene: TRBJ1-1; CDR3 protein: CASSSTGGNTEAFF; CDR3 DNA: TGTGCCAGCAGCTCGACAGGGGGCAACACTGAAGCTTTCTTT
clone size: NA; D gene: NA; V gene: TRBV5-4; J gene: TRBJ2-3; CDR3 protein: CASSSRAAITLADTQYF; CDR3 DNA: TGTGCCAGCAGCTCGCGGGCGGCCATAACGCTGGCAGATACGCAGTATTTT
clone size: NA; D gene: TRBD2; V gene: TRBV28; J gene: TRBJ2-1; CDR3 protein: CASSLIAGNRNEQFF; CDR3 DNA: TGTGCCAGCAGTTTAATAGCGGGGAACAGGAATGAGCAGTTCTTC
clone size: NA; D gene: TRBD2; V gene: TRBV5-4; J gene: TRBJ2-3; CDR3 protein: CASSPSGTRGTDAQYF; CDR3 DNA: TGTGCCAGCAGCCCCTCCGGGACTAGGGGCACAGATGCGCAGTATTTT
clone size: NA; D gene: NA; V gene: TRBV19; J gene: TRBJ1-5; CDR3 protein: CASSTRQAYSNQPQHF; CDR3 DNA: TGTGCCAGTAGTACCCGACAGGCTTATAGCAATCAGCCCCAGCATTTT
clone size: NA; D gene: NA; V gene: TRBV4-1; J gene: TRBJ1-2; CDR3 protein: CASSQVGRVDGYTF; CDR3 DNA: TGCGCCAGCAGCCAAGTTGGTAGAGTGGATGGCTACACCTTC
clone size: NA; D gene: NA; V gene: TRBV19; J gene: TRBJ2-1; CDR3 protein: CASSKEGLPLYNEQFF; CDR3 DNA: TGTGCCAGTAGTAAAGAGGGACTCCCCCTCTACAATGAGCAGTTCTTC
clone size: NA; D gene: TRBD1; V gene: TRBV7-3; J gene: TRBJ2-3; CDR3 protein: CASSFSGTGPTDTQYF; CDR3 DNA: TGTGCCAGCAGCTTTTCCGGGACAGGCCCCACAGATACGCAGTATTTT
clone size: NA; D gene: TRBD2; V gene: TRBV7-2; J gene: TRBJ2-1; CDR3 protein: CASSLVSGSFNEQFF; CDR3 DNA: TGTGCCAGCAGCTTAGTTAGCGGGAGTTTCAATGAGCAGTTCTTC
clone size: NA; D gene: NA; V gene: TRBV27; J gene: TRBJ1-2; CDR3 protein: CASSLTASTGTSYGYTF; CDR3 DNA: TGTGCCAGCAGTTTAACGGCATCGACAGGCACTTCCTATGGCTACACCTTC
clone size: NA; D gene: TRBD1; V gene: TRBV5-1; J gene: TRBJ1-2; CDR3 protein: CASSQTGESNGYTF; CDR3 DNA: TGCGCCAGCAGCCAAACAGGGGAGAGTAATGGCTACACCTTC
clone size: NA; D gene: NA; V gene: TRBV29-1; J gene: TRBJ2-1; CDR3 protein: CSVGLAADSTYNEQFF; CDR3 DNA: TGCAGCGTTGGATTAGCCGCAGATTCTACTTACAATGAGCAGTTCTTC
clone size: once; D gene: TRBD1; V gene: TRBV11-2; J gene: TRBJ2-3; CDR3 protein: CASSNLRKDRGRTDTQYF; CDR3 DNA: TGTGCCAGCAGCAACCTGAGGAAAGACAGGGGGCGGACAGATACGCAGTATTTT
clone size: once; D gene: NA; V gene: TRBV6-5; J gene: TRBJ1-2; CDR3 protein: CASSSLGGNYGYTF; CDR3 DNA: TGTGCCAGCAGTTCACTAGGAGGGAACTATGGCTACACCTTC
clone size: NA; D gene: NA; V gene: TRBV19; J gene: TRBJ1-1; CDR3 protein: CASKIGAGEAFF; CDR3 DNA: TGTGCCAGTAAAATTGGGGCAGGAGAAGCTTTCTTT
clone size: NA; D gene: NA; V gene: TRBV2; J gene: TRBJ1-1; CDR3 protein: CASSNHRDTEAFF; CDR3 DNA: TGTGCCAGCAGTAATCACAGGGACACTGAAGCTTTCTTT
clone size: few; D gene: NA; V gene: TRBV7-2; J gene: TRBJ1-6; CDR3 protein: CASSLAGANSPLHF; CDR3 DNA: TGTGCCAGCAGCTTAGCAGGGGCTAATTCACCCCTCCACTTT
clone size: NA; D gene: NA; V gene: TRBV19; J gene: TRBJ2-5; CDR3 protein: CASSKGVSALQETQYF; CDR3 DNA: TGTGCCAGTAGTAAAGGGGTGTCCGCGCTTCAAGAGACCCAGTACTTC
clone size: NA; D gene: TRBD2; V gene: TRBV5-4; J gene: TRBJ2-3; CDR3 protein: CASSPPRAGGPRDTQYF; CDR3 DNA: TGTGCCAGCAGCCCCCCCCGAGCGGGAGGGCCGAGAGATACGCAGTATTTT
clone size: NA; D gene: TRBD1; V gene: TRBV6-6; J gene: TRBJ2-7; CDR3 protein: CASSWDRGSEQYF; CDR3 DNA: TGTGCCAGCAGCTGGGACAGGGGTAGCGAGCAGTACTTC
clone size: NA; D gene: TRBD1; V gene: TRBV4-1; J gene: TRBJ1-4; CDR3 protein: CASSHEDTGVGEKLFF; CDR3 DNA: TGCGCCAGCAGCCACGAAGATACAGGGGTCGGCGAAAAACTGTTTTTT
clone size: NA; D gene: TRBD1; V gene: TRBV2; J gene: TRBJ1-1; CDR3 protein: CASSSGTGGPWYAFF; CDR3 DNA: TGTGCCAGCAGTTCAGGGACAGGGGGACCATGGTATGCTTTCTTT
clone size: NA; D gene: NA; V gene: TRBV5-1; J gene: TRBJ2-5; CDR3 protein: CASSLGPGETQYF; CDR3 DNA: TGCGCCAGCAGCCTGGGTCCCGGGGAGACCCAGTACTTC
clone size: NA; D gene: TRBD1; V gene: TRBV19; J gene: TRBJ2-3; CDR3 protein: CASSIRDRDADTQYF; CDR3 DNA: TGTGCCAGTAGTATAAGGGACAGGGATGCAGATACGCAGTATTTT
clone size: NA; D gene: NA; V gene: TRBV14; J gene: TRBJ2-3; CDR3 protein: CASSQGARSTDTQYF; CDR3 DNA: TGTGCCAGCAGCCAAGGCGCCAGGAGCACAGATACGCAGTATTTT
clone size: NA; D gene: NA; V gene: TRBV28; J gene: TRBJ1-5; CDR3 protein: CASTAELSNQPQHF; CDR3 DNA: TGTGCCAGCACCGCCGAACTTAGCAATCAGCCCCAGCATTTT
clone size: NA; D gene: TRBD2; V gene: TRBV7-8; J gene: TRBJ2-3; CDR3 protein: CASSDLFAGGQGVTDTQYF; CDR3 DNA: TGTGCCAGCAGCGATCTCTTTGCGGGGGGCCAGGGTGTCACAGATACGCAGTATTTT
clone size: NA; D gene: TRBD1; V gene: TRBV10-3; J gene: TRBJ1-1; CDR3 protein: CAIIGDRNTEAFF; CDR3 DNA: TGTGCCATCATAGGGGACAGGAACACTGAAGCTTTCTTT
clone size: few; D gene: TRBD1; V gene: TRBV29-1; J gene: TRBJ1-1; CDR3 protein: CSVSQGDTEAFF; CDR3 DNA: TGCAGCGTTAGTCAGGGGGACACTGAAGCTTTCTTT
clone size: NA; D gene: TRBD2; V gene: TRBV4-2; J gene: TRBJ2-3; CDR3 protein: CASSRHVGTGTSGGGTDTQYF; CDR3 DNA: TGTGCCAGCAGCCGGCACGTAGGAACCGGGACTAGCGGGGGAGGAACAGATACGCAGTATTTT
clone size: NA; D gene: NA; V gene: TRBV4-3; J gene: TRBJ2-1; CDR3 protein: CASSQVLEGEQFF; CDR3 DNA: TGCGCCAGCAGCCAAGTTTTAGAGGGTGAGCAGTTCTTC
clone size: NA; D gene: TRBD1; V gene: TRBV4-1; J gene: TRBJ2-5; CDR3 protein: CASSQEGQGEETQYF; CDR3 DNA: TGCGCCAGCAGCCAAGAAGGACAGGGAGAAGAGACCCAGTACTTC
clone size: NA; D gene: TRBD1; V gene: TRBV9; J gene: TRBJ1-1; CDR3 protein: CASRPGPGTANTEAFF; CDR3 DNA: TGTGCCAGTCGCCCCGGCCCCGGGACAGCGAACACTGAAGCTTTCTTT
clone size: NA; D gene: TRBD1; V gene: TRBV14; J gene: TRBJ1-6; CDR3 protein: CASSHQRGTAYNSPLHF; CDR3 DNA: TGTGCCAGCAGCCACCAGCGGGGGACAGCCTATAATTCACCCCTCCACTTT
clone size: NA; D gene: TRBD1; V gene: TRBV6-5; J gene: TRBJ1-1; CDR3 protein: CASSYSYTGTVEAFF; CDR3 DNA: TGTGCCAGCAGTTACTCGTACACCGGGACAGTTGAAGCTTTCTTT
clone size: NA; D gene: TRBD1; V gene: TRBV5-4; J gene: TRBJ2-7; CDR3 protein: CASSPGTAVYEQYF; CDR3 DNA: TGTGCCAGCAGCCCCGGGACAGCAGTCTACGAGCAGTACTTC
clone size: NA; D gene: TRBD1; V gene: TRBV6-1; J gene: TRBJ1-1; CDR3 protein: CASSDRDRGLWTGTEAFF; CDR3 DNA: TGTGCCAGCAGTGACCGGGACAGGGGGCTTTGGACTGGTACTGAAGCTTTCTTT
clone size: NA; D gene: NA; V gene: TRBV7-2; J gene: TRBJ2-4; CDR3 protein: CASSLMAGNIQYF; CDR3 DNA: TGTGCCAGCAGCTTAATGGCGGGAAACATTCAGTACTTC
clone size: NA; D gene: TRBD2; V gene: TRBV6-5; J gene: TRBJ2-1; CDR3 protein: CASSRGGYNEQFF; CDR3 DNA: TGTGCCAGCAGCCGCGGGGGGTACAATGAGCAGTTCTTC
clone size: NA; D gene: NA; V gene: TRBV28; J gene: TRBJ1-1; CDR3 protein: CASTELGAGTEAFF; CDR3 DNA: TGTGCCAGCACAGAATTGGGGGCGGGCACTGAAGCTTTCTTT
clone size: NA; D gene: NA; V gene: TRBV30; J gene: TRBJ1-1; CDR3 protein: CAWTGYLNRGTPEAFF; CDR3 DNA: TGTGCCTGGACAGGATATTTAAATAGGGGTACCCCTGAAGCTTTCTTT
clone size: NA; D gene: TRBD1; V gene: TRBV5-4; J gene: TRBJ2-2; CDR3 protein: CASSFDRGHTGELFF; CDR3 DNA: TGTGCCAGCAGCTTCGACAGGGGGCACACCGGGGAGCTGTTTTTT
clone size: NA; D gene: TRBD1; V gene: TRBV5-6; J gene: TRBJ1-2; CDR3 protein: CASTYRGPGGYTF; CDR3 DNA: TGTGCCAGCACATACAGGGGGCCTGGGGGCTACACCTTC
clone size: NA; D gene: TRBD2; V gene: TRBV30; J gene: TRBJ2-3; CDR3 protein: CAWNGGLARDTQYF; CDR3 DNA: TGTGCCTGGAACGGGGGACTAGCAAGAGATACGCAGTATTTT
clone size: NA; D gene: TRBD1; V gene: TRBV19; J gene: TRBJ1-2; CDR3 protein: CASSPGQYGYTF; CDR3 DNA: TGTGCCAGTAGTCCGGGACAGTATGGCTACACCTTC
clone size: NA; D gene: NA; V gene: TRBV28; J gene: TRBJ1-1; CDR3 protein: CASSLGGGNTEAFF; CDR3 DNA: TGTGCCAGCAGCCTCGGGGGGGGAAACACTGAAGCTTTCTTT